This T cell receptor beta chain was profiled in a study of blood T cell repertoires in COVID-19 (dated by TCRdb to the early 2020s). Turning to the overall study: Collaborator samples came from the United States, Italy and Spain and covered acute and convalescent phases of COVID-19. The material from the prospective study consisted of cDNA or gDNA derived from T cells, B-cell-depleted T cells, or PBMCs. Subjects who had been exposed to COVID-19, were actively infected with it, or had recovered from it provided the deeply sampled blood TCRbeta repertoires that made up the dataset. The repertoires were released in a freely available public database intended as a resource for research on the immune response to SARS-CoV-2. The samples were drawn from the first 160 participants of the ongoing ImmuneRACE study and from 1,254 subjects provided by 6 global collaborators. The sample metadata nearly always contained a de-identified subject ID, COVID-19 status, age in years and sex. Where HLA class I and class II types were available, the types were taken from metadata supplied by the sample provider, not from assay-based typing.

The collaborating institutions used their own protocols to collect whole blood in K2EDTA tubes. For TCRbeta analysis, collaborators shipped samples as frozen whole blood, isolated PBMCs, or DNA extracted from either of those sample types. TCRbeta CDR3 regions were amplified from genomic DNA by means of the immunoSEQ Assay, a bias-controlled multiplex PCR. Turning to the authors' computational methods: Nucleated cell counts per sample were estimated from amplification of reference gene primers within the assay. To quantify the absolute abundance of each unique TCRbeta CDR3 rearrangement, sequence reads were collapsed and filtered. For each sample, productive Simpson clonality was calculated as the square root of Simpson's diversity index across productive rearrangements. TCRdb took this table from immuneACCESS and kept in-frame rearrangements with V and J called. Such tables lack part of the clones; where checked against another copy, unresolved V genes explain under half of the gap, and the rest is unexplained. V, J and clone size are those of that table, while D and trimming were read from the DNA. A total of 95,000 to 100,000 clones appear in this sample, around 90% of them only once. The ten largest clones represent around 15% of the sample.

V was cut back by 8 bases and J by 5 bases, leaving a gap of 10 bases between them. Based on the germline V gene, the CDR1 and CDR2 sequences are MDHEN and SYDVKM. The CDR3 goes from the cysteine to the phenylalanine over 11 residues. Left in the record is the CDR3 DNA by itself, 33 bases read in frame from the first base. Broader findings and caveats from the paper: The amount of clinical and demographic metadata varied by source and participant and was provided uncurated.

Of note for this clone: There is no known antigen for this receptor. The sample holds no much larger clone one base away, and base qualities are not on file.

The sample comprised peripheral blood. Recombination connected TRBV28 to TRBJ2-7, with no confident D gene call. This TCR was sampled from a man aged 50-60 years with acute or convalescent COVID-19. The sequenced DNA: TGTGCCAGCGGGCCCTACAACGAGCAGTACTTC. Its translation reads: CASGPYNEQYF.